The 29 T cell receptor beta chains listed next were all sequenced from one sample in a study of blood T cell repertoires in COVID-19 (dated by TCRdb to the early 2020s). The protocol used for the library was the immunoSEQ multiplex PCR assay. The immuneACCESS repertoire file appears here via TCRdb, limited to in-frame rearrangements. These files lack a portion of the clones; in checked studies, under half of the deficit traces to unresolved V genes, and the cause of the others is not known. A total of 100,000 to 120,000 clones appear in this sample, approximately 81% of them only once. The ten largest account for under 2% of the sample. The sample consisted of peripheral blood. The source is a man in his forties or fifties with acute or convalescent COVID-19.

The chain carries TRBV19 and TRBJ1-3, with 7 bases lining up with TRBD1. The CDR3 length is 14 residues. Germline values: CDR1 LNHDA, CDR2 SQIVND (reference sequence). The J segment lost 5 bases and the V segment lost 10 bases, leaving 11 bases of the junction unmatched. The CDR3 region has the DNA TGTGCCACTTTCAGTACAGGGGCTAGAAACACCATATATTTT. Translation: CATFSTGARNTIYF. The whole variable domain, remainder taken from reference TRBV19 and TRBJ1-3, is DGGITQSPKYLFRKEGQNVTLSCEQNLNHDAMYWYRQDPGQGLRLIYYSQIVNDFQKGDIAEGYSVSREKKESFPLTVTSAQKNPTAFYLCATFSTGARNTIYFGEGSWLTVV.

The V call is TRBV6-6, the J call TRBJ1-2; the match to TRBD1 covers 7 bases. CDR3 length: 13 amino acids. Germline V gives CDR1 MNHNY, CDR2 SVGAGI (reference sequence). V lost 5 bases, J lost 7 bases, and 7 bases stayed unmatched. The CDR3, as DNA: TGTGCCAGCAGTACACAGGGGATAGGTGGCTACACCTTC. Amino acids: CASSTQGIGGYTF.

V is TRBV10-3 and J is TRBJ1-2; tentative D call: TRBD1 (5 bases). The CDR3 consists of 15 residues. V was pared by 0 bases and J by 6 bases, with 14 bases between. Per the germline V gene, CDR1 is ENHRY and CDR2 is SYGVKD. CDR3 bases: TGTGCCATCAGTGAGTCGGGCGGGGCCGGCCATGGCTACACCTTC. Encoded protein: CAISESGGAGHGYTF.

The chain links TRBV5-1 to TRBJ1-2, with a possible D match to TRBD1 (5 bases). This CDR3 has 11 residues. Per germline, CDR1 SGHRS and CDR2 YFSETQ. Trimming shortened V by 9 bases and J by 8 bases, and 14 bases separated the two germline ends. The CDR3 reads CAIQTAYGYTF. DNA of the CDR3: TGCGCCATCCAGACAGCGTACGGCTACACCTTC. Full variable domain (remainder filled in from reference TRBV5-1 and TRBJ1-2): KAGVTQTPRYLIKTRGQQVTLSCSPISGHRSVSWYQQTPGQGLQFLFEYFSETQRNKGNFPGRFSGRQFSNSRSEMNVSTLELGDSALYLCAIQTAYGYTFGSGTRLTVV.

V usage is TRBV11-2 and J usage is TRBJ2-1; D possibly corresponds to TRBD2 (6 bases). Looked up from germline, CDR1 is SGHAT and CDR2 is FQNNGV. V was shortened by 2 bases and J by 9 bases, with 17 bases between the two germline ends. This CDR3 is 15 amino acids long. CDR3 amino acids: CASSLFAGSQGEQFF. The CDR3 nucleotides are TGTGCCAGCAGCTTATTTGCGGGAAGTCAGGGTGAGCAGTTCTTC.

This clone showed up just once. The CDR3 sequence is CASSLDLGVNTEAFF. Written as DNA, the CDR3 is TGCGCCAGCAGCTTGGATTTAGGGGTGAACACTGAAGCTTTCTTT. This chain joins TRBV5-1 and TRBJ1-1; D might be TRBD1 (5 bases). The V gene's germline CDR1 is SGHRS and CDR2 YFSETQ. V was clipped by 0 bases and J by 0 bases, with 9 bases between them. The length of the CDR3 is 15 residues. The entire variable domain, with the rest obtained from reference TRBV5-1 and TRBJ1-1, is as follows: KAGVTQTPRYLIKTRGQQVTLSCSPISGHRSVSWYQQTPGQGLQFLFEYFSETQRNKGNFPGRFSGRQFSNSRSEMNVSTLELGDSALYLCASSLDLGVNTEAFFGQGTRLTVV.

The chain joins TRBV2 to TRBJ2-1; 9 bases are a match to TRBD1. With 3 bases clipped from V and 2 bases from J, the junction kept 2 bases outside the gene matches. The CDR3 runs to 15 residues. Germline V gene lookup returns CDR1 SNHLY and CDR2 FYNNEI. In DNA form, the CDR3 reads TGTGCCAGCAGTGACGGACAGGGGACCTACAATGAGCAGTTCTTC. It encodes CASSDGQGTYNEQFF.

The chain couples TRBV30 to TRBJ2-6; D call uncertain. The CDR3 has 19 amino acids. Trimming stripped 4 bases from V and 0 bases from J, with 22 bases between. CDR1 is GTSNPN, CDR2 SVGIG, per germline (reference sequence). Written as DNA, the CDR3 is TGTGCCTGGAAAGGAAGGTCTGCAGGCACCCTCTCTGGGGCCAACGTCCTGACTTTC. Residues: CAWKGRSAGTLSGANVLTF.

This clone has only one observation. The chain employs TRBV6-6 and TRBJ1-2; 10 nucleotides line up with TRBD1. Germline V lookup: CDR1 MNHNY, CDR2 SVGAGI (reference sequence). J gave up 4 bases and V 5 bases, and 4 bases lay outside the gene matches. This CDR3 contains 14 residues. The CDR3 DNA is TGTGCCAGCAGTACCCGGACAGGGGGCTATGGCTACACCTTC. Its translation is CASSTRTGGYGYTF.

The chain links TRBV19 to TRBJ1-5; 8 bases fit TRBD1. The V gene's germline CDR1 is LNHDA and CDR2 SQIVND (reference sequence). Germline trimming cut 8 bases from V and 0 bases from J; bases unmatched to any gene: 9. The CDR3 extends over 16 amino acids. The CDR3 here is CASSPGQGYSNQPQHF. DNA for the CDR3: TGTGCCAGTTCCCCTGGACAGGGCTATAGCAATCAGCCCCAGCATTTT.

This chain uses TRBV19 with TRBJ1-5; 8 nucleotides line up with TRBD1. The CDR3 spans 15 residues. The V gene end was trimmed by 5 bases and the J gene end by 3 bases; junction bases not matched to a gene: 6. The germline V gene encodes CDR1 LNHDA and CDR2 SQIVND (reference sequence). The CDR3 DNA is TGTGCCAGTAGTTCATGGACAGGGAACAATCAGCCCCAGCATTTT. As protein: CASSSWTGNNQPQHF.

This clone was seen a handful of times. The gene calls are TRBV10-2 and TRBJ1-2, with D tentatively TRBD1 (6 bases). V gave up 8 bases and J gave up 4 bases, with 17 bases separating them. Germline lookup yields CDR1 WSHSY and CDR2 SAAADI. This CDR3 has 14 residues. CDR3 coding DNA: TGCGCCAGCGCCCAGGGCGGGGGCATCTATGGCTACACCTTC. This translates into CASAQGGGIYGYTF.

V and J are TRBV18 and TRBJ2-3; 13 nucleotides match TRBD2. The CDR3 has 16 amino acids. The V segment lost 3 bases and the J segment 4 bases; nucleotides outside the gene matches: 4. Germline CDR1 and CDR2: KGHSH and LQKENI. As DNA, the CDR3 is TGTGCCAGCTCACCGACTAGCGGGGGGCCAGCAGATACGCAGTATTTT. This gives the protein CASSPTSGGPADTQYF.

V gene TRBV6-5 combines with J gene TRBJ1-1; the match to TRBD1 covers 7 bases. Germline V CDR1 and CDR2: MNHEY, SVGAGI. This CDR3 spans 14 amino acids. J gave up 5 bases and V 6 bases, and 9 bases lay outside the gene matches. The chain's CDR3 is CASRPPGQITEAFF. The CDR3 DNA follows: TGTGCCAGCAGACCCCCGGGACAGATAACTGAAGCTTTCTTT.

This chain uses TRBV6-5 with TRBJ1-5; D is possibly TRBD1 (5 bases). V was cut by 5 bases and J by 1 base, with 12 bases left in between. The V gene's germline CDR1 is MNHEY and CDR2 SVGAGI. The CDR3 consists of 15 residues. CDR3 in DNA: TGTGCCAGCAGTAATCAGGGACTGAGCAATCAGCCCCAGCATTTT. It yields the protein CASSNQGLSNQPQHF.

V usage is TRBV27 and J usage is TRBJ2-3, with D perhaps matching TRBD1 (5 bases). Deletions cut 10 bases from V and 4 bases from J, with 18 bases between. The CDR3 extends over 14 amino acids. The germline V gene encodes CDR1 MNHEY and CDR2 SMNVEV (reference sequence). The chain's CDR3 is CATKPKGPADTQYF. CDR3 nucleotide sequence: TGTGCCACCAAACCAAAGGGGCCAGCAGATACGCAGTATTTT.

This chain links TRBV28 with TRBJ2-7; 8 bases are a match to TRBD1. Germline-derived CDR1 and CDR2 are MDHEN and SYDVKM. With 3 bases clipped from V and 7 bases from J, the junction kept 5 bases outside the gene matches. The CDR3 has 13 amino acids. This chain's CDR3 is CASSFGDRNEQYF. The CDR3, as DNA: TGTGCCAGCAGTTTCGGGGACAGGAATGAGCAGTACTTC.

On this clone: One end of the junction varies from germline; a read error may be responsible. The rearrangement links TRBV5-1 to TRBJ2-1; D gene unclear. Germline CDR1 and CDR2: SGHRS and YFSETQ. The CDR3 spans 11 residues. CDR3 sequence: CASSSSNEQFF. The CDR3 coding sequence is TGCGCCAGCAGCTCCTCCAATGAGCAGTTCTTC.

The genes are TRBV6-1 and TRBJ1-5; D might be TRBD1 (6 bases). V was cut by 2 bases and J by 2 bases, with 13 bases left in between. The CDR3 is 16 residues long. Germline V gene data show CDR1 as MNHNS and CDR2 as SASEGT. CDR3 loop: CASSESDSWGNQPQHF. The CDR3 region has the DNA TGTGCCAGCAGTGAATCGGACAGCTGGGGCAATCAGCCCCAGCATTTT.

The chain combines TRBV7-2 with TRBJ1-2; a weak D match, TRBD1 (6 bases). Looked up from germline, CDR1 is SGHTA and CDR2 is FQGNSA. The CDR3 extends over 13 amino acids. V lost 5 bases and J 4 bases, leaving 11 bases between the germline ends. CDR3 residues: CASSDTGFYGYTF. The CDR3 DNA sequence: TGTGCCAGCAGCGATACAGGGTTCTATGGCTACACCTTC.

V usage is TRBV28 and J usage is TRBJ2-7, with D unresolved. Deletions cut 6 bases from V and 1 base from J, with 7 bases between. The CDR3 is 12 amino acids. Per germline, CDR1 MDHEN and CDR2 SYDVKM. CDR3 protein: CASRTTSYEQYF. CDR3 nucleotides: TGTGCCAGCAGGACAACGTCCTACGAGCAGTACTTC.

CDR3 sequence: CSALTGVGNTIYF. The CDR3, as DNA: TGCAGCGCGCTGACAGGGGTGGGAAACACCATATATTTT. The rearrangement uses TRBV29-1 and TRBJ1-3, with 8 bases lining up with TRBD1. The CDR3 consists of 13 residues. The V gene's germline CDR1 is SQVTM and CDR2 ANQGSEA. V shed 7 bases and J 4 bases; nucleotides not matched to a gene: 6.

The V and J genes are TRBV9 and TRBJ2-1; D gene unclear. CDR1 and CDR2 from the germline V gene are SGDLS and YYNGEE. The CDR3 has 13 amino acids. The V end was cut by 0 bases, the J end by 8 bases, with 9 bases between. The CDR3 sequence: CASSVAVFDEQFF. The CDR3 coding sequence is TGTGCCAGCAGCGTAGCAGTGTTTGATGAGCAGTTCTTC.

The chain combines TRBV6-5 with TRBJ1-2; TRBD1 aligns across 7 bases. The V and J ends lost 7 bases and 6 bases, in that order; junction bases with no gene match: 8. The CDR3 consists of 13 residues. The V gene's germline CDR1 is MNHEY and CDR2 SVGAGI. The CDR3 loop reads CASTRQGGDGYTF. As DNA, the CDR3 is TGTGCCAGCACCAGACAGGGTGGAGATGGCTACACCTTC.

The rearrangement uses TRBV9 and TRBJ2-3; the match to TRBD1 covers 7 bases. The CDR3 totals 16 residues. Germline CDR1 SGDLS, CDR2 YYNGEE. Losses at the gene ends were 4 bases for V and 0 bases for J; bases not matched to a gene: 8. CDR3 nucleotides: TGTGCCAGCAGCCACCCCCGGGACAGAAGCACAGATACGCAGTATTTT. It encodes CASSHPRDRSTDTQYF.

This clone showed up just a few times. The CDR3 spells CATSDWLQNTGELFF. CDR3 nucleotide sequence: TGTGCCACCAGTGATTGGTTACAGAACACCGGGGAGCTGTTTTTT. The chain employs TRBV24-1 and TRBJ2-2; D uncertain. Germline V gene data show CDR1 as KGHDR and CDR2 as SFDVKD. V lost 2 bases to trimming and J lost 1 base, with 7 bases between them. CDR3 length: 15 amino acids.

The chain joins TRBV15 to TRBJ2-3, with D unresolved. Trimming removed 2 bases at V and 1 base at J, with 4 bases between. Germline CDR1 is LNHNV and CDR2 is YYDKDF (reference sequence). The CDR3 extends over 13 amino acids. The CDR3 reads CATSRRGTDTQYF. The CDR3 bases are TGTGCCACCAGCAGACGGGGCACAGATACGCAGTATTTT.

The chain carries TRBV30 and TRBJ1-5; D is unclear. The CDR3 is 14 residues long. The germline CDR1 and CDR2 sequences are GTSNPN and SVGIG (reference sequence). V lost 2 bases, J lost 0 bases, and 8 bases lay in between. The CDR3 coding sequence is TGTGCCTGGAGTCGGGGTTATAGCAATCAGCCCCAGCATTTT. It translates to CAWSRGYSNQPQHF.

A note on this clone: Sequence at one end of the junction differs from germline and may be a read error. The chain carries TRBV6-1 and TRBJ1-2; 9 bases agree with TRBD1. The CDR3 is 15 residues long. CDR1 and CDR2 (germline): MNHNS, SASEGT. The CDR3 protein is CASSKAGTGRYGYTF. The CDR3 DNA is TGTGCCAGCAGTAAAGCCGGGACAGGGAGGTATGGCTACACCTTC.